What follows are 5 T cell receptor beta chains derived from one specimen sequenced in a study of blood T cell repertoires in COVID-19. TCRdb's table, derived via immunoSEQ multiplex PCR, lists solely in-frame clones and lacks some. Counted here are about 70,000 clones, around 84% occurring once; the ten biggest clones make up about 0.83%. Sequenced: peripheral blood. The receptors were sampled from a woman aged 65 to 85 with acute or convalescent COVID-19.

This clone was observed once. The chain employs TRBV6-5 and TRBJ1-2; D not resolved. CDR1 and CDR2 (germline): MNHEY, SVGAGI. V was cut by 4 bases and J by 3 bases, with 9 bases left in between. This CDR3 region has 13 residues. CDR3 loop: CASSSSGYYGYTF. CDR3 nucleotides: TGTGCCAGCAGTTCATCGGGGTACTATGGCTACACCTTC.

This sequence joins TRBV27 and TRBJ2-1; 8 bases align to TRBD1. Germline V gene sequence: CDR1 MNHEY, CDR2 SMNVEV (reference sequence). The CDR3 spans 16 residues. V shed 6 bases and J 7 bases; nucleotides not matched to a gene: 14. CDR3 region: CASRTARTGFLNEQFF. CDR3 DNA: TGTGCCAGCAGAACTGCTAGGACAGGGTTCCTAAATGAGCAGTTCTTC.

CDR3 region: CASSYSSGSYSYEQYF. CDR3 in DNA: TGTGCCAGCAGTTACTCGAGCGGTTCTTACTCCTACGAGCAGTACTTC. The chain employs TRBV6-5 and TRBJ2-7, with D possibly TRBD2 on 5 matching bases. V was trimmed by 0 bases and J by 0 bases, leaving 12 bases between them. The germline gives CDR1 MNHEY, CDR2 SVGAGI. The CDR3 length is 16 residues.

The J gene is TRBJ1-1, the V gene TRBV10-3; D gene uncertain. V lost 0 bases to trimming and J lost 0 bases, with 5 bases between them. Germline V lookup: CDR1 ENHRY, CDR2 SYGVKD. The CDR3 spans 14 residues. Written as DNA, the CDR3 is TGTGCCATCAGTGAGTCCGAGATGAACACTGAAGCTTTCTTT. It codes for CAISESEMNTEAFF.

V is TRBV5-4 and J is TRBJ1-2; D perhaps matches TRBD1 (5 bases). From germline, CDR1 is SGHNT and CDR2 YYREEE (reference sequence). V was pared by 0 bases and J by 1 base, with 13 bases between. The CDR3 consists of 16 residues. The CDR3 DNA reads TGTGCCAGCAGCTTGGGCGGGGGGGGAGGTAACTATGGCTACACCTTC. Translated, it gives CASSLGGGGGNYGYTF.